Listed here is a single TCR beta chain. This entry belongs to a study of T cell responses to AZD1222 COVID-19 vaccine. The CDR3 has 15 residues. Losses at the gene ends were 4 bases for V and 0 bases for J; bases not matched to a gene: 5. Germline V gene sequence: CDR1 MGHDK, CDR2 SYGVNS. Assay used: immunoSEQ multiplex PCR; TCRdb lists only in-frame clones, some missing. The repertoire includes 90,000 to 150,000 clones, approximately 86% of them detected once, and just over 2.5% sits in the top ten. The sequences come from peripheral blood, collected 28 days after the second AZD1222 dose. The chain employs TRBV25-1 and TRBJ2-7, with 8 bases lining up with TRBD2. The clonotype originates from an adult who received the AZD1222 COVID-19 vaccine. The CDR3 is CASSGGGGNSYEQYF. CDR3 sequence (DNA): TGTGCCAGCAGTGGGGGCGGGGGGAACTCCTACGAGCAGTACTTC.